A selection of T cell receptor beta chains follows, all from one sample in a study of cytomegalovirus exposure and HLA in healthy donors. TCRdb's copy holds only in-frame clones and misses some; the assay was immunoSEQ multiplex PCR. The sample lists fewer than 200,000 clones, roughly four fifths occurring once. Specimen: PBMCs. The source of these receptors is a man between 50 and 59 years old in good health and CMV-seronegative. Each CDR3 is given without its conserved first and last residue. Each record gives: CDR3 length, V gene, CDR3 protein.

length: 14
V: TRBV5-4
CDR3: ASSLVLAGLTGELF

length: 16
V: TRBV5-1
CDR3: ASSSGTSGGSFSYEQY

length: 11
V: TRBV6-4
CDR3: ASSGEGENEQY

length: 9
V: TRBV6-5
CDR3: ASRRALEQY

length: 13
V: TRBV25-1
CDR3: ASSKQGANTGELF

length: 13
V: TRBV5-4
CDR3: ASSAGTGTYYGYT

length: 17
V: TRBV10-3
CDR3: AISASSGPKGVLNTEAF

length: 12
V: TRBV19
CDR3: ASRGERRNTEAF

length: 11
V: TRBV7-2
CDR3: ASSQGRNQPQH

length: 13
V: TRBV4-1
CDR3: ASSHNSVQAYEQY

length: 12
V: TRBV28
CDR3: ASTRGGEYHEQY

length: 14
V: TRBV5-1
CDR3: ASSFGSRSPNTEAF

length: 11
V: TRBV29-1
CDR3: SVVASASDTQY

length: 12
V: TRBV7-3
CDR3: ASSSGQGTSGYT

length: 11
V: TRBV15
CDR3: ATSKSSNYGYT

length: 12
V: TRBV19
CDR3: ATQGSDMNTEAF

length: 13
V: TRBV4-1
CDR3: ASSQEGRTNYEQY

length: 12
V: TRBV29-1
CDR3: SVEVGNPTDTQY

length: 14
V: TRBV5-1
CDR3: ASSLGVAGSTGELF

length: 14
V: TRBV7-3
CDR3: ASRETSGGRGDTQY

length: 15
V: TRBV18
CDR3: ASSPQRTGPSTDTQY

length: 14
V: TRBV9
CDR3: ASSSGEGVAKNIQY

length: 15
V: TRBV28
CDR3: ASSFPPGTGISYEQY

length: 14
V: TRBV9
CDR3: ASSVVGVGPGNTIY

length: 12
V: TRBV4-3
CDR3: ASSGAVNTGELF

length: 14
V: TRBV5-1
CDR3: ASSLVGQGSGNTIY

length: 10
V: TRBV28
CDR3: ASSLRKDTQY

length: 12
V: TRBV6-5
CDR3: ASSYRGAKNIQY

length: 11
V: TRBV6-1
CDR3: ASSEGADYGYT